This note documents a single TCR beta chain sequence. The assay was immunoSEQ multiplex PCR, and TCRdb's table has in-frame clones only and misses some. The repertoire consists of 75,000 to 95,000 clones, with 90% to 95% occurring once and the leading ten covering 8.5% to 9.5%. The record originates from a study of PD-L1 blockade in urothelial cancer. Across the study: The patients' atezolizumab therapy, 1,200 mg intravenously every 3 weeks, started in the mid-2010s. Blood was evaluated 3 weeks (second dose) and 6 weeks after therapy began.

For each patient, 1 to 8 samples were obtained, pretreatment and on-treatment. Trimming took off 0 bases at V and 0 bases at J, with 8 bases between the two ends. The germline V gene has CDR1 SGHDT and CDR2 YYEEEE. The CDR3 is 15 amino acids. The TCR sequence derives from a man aged 60 to 69 with urothelial cancer. The material was PBMCs, obtained around atezolizumab (anti-PD-L1) treatment. This sequence joins TRBV5-6 and TRBJ2-3; D not certain. The CDR3 DNA follows: TGTGCCAGCAGCTTGGTCTCCCCTAGCACAGATACGCAGTATTTT. It encodes CASSLVSPSTDTQYF.